The T cell receptor (beta chain) described here comes from a study of blood T cell repertoires in COVID-19. Original handling: Nucleated cell counts were estimated from reference gene primer amplification. Clones were sequenced by immunoSEQ multiplex PCR, and TCRdb holds only the in-frame ones, with some missing. V, J and clone size derive from that table, while D and trimming were established from the DNA sequence. The repertoire consists of 250,000 to 350,000 clones, with about 88% occurring once and the leading ten covering more than 1.1%. The table lists this clone with a count of one. Input material: peripheral blood. The receptor was derived from a human donor with COVID-19, enrolled during active disease. The donor label of this sample is uncertain.

The CDR3 is CAWTHRPRTSAQETQYF. The DNA of the CDR3 is TGTGCCTGGACCCACCGCCCCCGGACTAGCGCACAAGAGACCCAGTACTTC. The rearrangement links TRBV30 to TRBJ2-5; 9 nucleotides align to TRBD2. Germline V gene sequence: CDR1 GTSNPN, CDR2 SVGIG (reference sequence). This CDR3 has 17 amino acids. The V gene end was trimmed by 4 bases and the J gene end by 2 bases; junction bases not matched to a gene: 14.